These 32 T cell receptor beta chains share one sample of origin, sequenced in a study of CD8+CD57+ T cells in acquired aplastic anemia. The authors sequenced patients whose flow cytometry had shown CD8+CD57+ cell expansion. TCR beta VDJ and CDR3 were profiled, and genomic DNA was the template. MiXCR was run by TCRdb on the reads, yielding one entry per CDR3 protein. The data show about 150,000 distinct CDR3 sequences, 48% seen once. The material sequenced was sorted CD4+, CD8+, or CD8+CD57+ T cells (not recorded which) from PBMCs. The receptors come from a human donor with aplastic anemia.

V is TRBV10-3 and J is TRBJ1-2; the match to TRBD1 covers 7 bases. After removal of 0 bases from V and 7 bases from J, the junction contained 5 bases not matched to a gene. The CDR3 extends over 14 amino acids. CDR1 and CDR2 (germline): ENHRY, SYGVKD. The CDR3 loop is CAISESDRASGYTF. The CDR3 coding sequence is TGTGCCATCAGTGAGTCAGACAGGGCGTCTGGCTACACCTTC.

Details on this clonotype: At one of its ends the junction is not consistent with the germline gene, which may arise from a read error. The chain uses TRBV7-2 and TRBJ2-7; D tentatively fits TRBD1 or TRBD2 (5 bases each). Germline lookup yields CDR1 SGHTA and CDR2 FQGNSA. This CDR3 is 12 amino acids long. The CDR3 bases are TGTGCCGGCAGCTCCGGGACGGTCGAGCAGTACTTC. Its translation is CAGSSGTVEQYF.

The gene calls are TRBV24-1 and TRBJ2-5, with no clear D. There are 12 residues in the CDR3. Per germline, CDR1 KGHDR and CDR2 SFDVKD. Trimming shortened V by 0 bases and J by 4 bases, and 2 bases separated the two germline ends. The CDR3 sequence is CATSDLTETQYF. The CDR3 DNA is TGTGCCACCAGTGATTTGACAGAGACCCAGTACTTC.

This clonotype came up many times. This chain links TRBV4-1 with TRBJ1-2; a possible D gene is TRBD1 (5 bases). Germline V CDR1 and CDR2: MGHRA, YSYEKL. Trimming removed 1 base at V and 4 bases at J, with 13 bases between. CDR3 size: 15 residues. This CDR3 reads CASSQVPGPFYGYTF. In DNA form, the CDR3 reads TGCGCCAGCAGCCAAGTTCCAGGGCCCTTCTATGGCTACACCTTC.

Concerning this clonotype itself: Since a much larger clone is just one base distant, this may be a read error. CDR3 nucleotides: TGCGCCAGCAGCCAAGAAGCTGACAAGGCCTACGAGCAGTACTTC. It encodes CASSQEADKAYEQYF. The rearrangement links TRBV4-1 to TRBJ2-7; D gene ambiguous. CDR1 and CDR2 from the germline V gene are MGHRA and YSYEKL. This CDR3 contains 15 residues. With 0 bases removed from V and 2 bases from J, the gap between germline ends came to 11 bases.

V and J are TRBV25-1 and TRBJ1-2; no firm D call. The CDR3 is 16 amino acids. Germline CDR1 MGHDK, CDR2 SYGVNS. With 4 bases removed from V and 4 bases from J, the gap between germline ends came to 19 bases. As DNA, the CDR3 is TGTGCCAGCAGTGCTTGGACCTTACAGACATCCTATGGCTACACCTTC. Translated, it gives CASSAWTLQTSYGYTF.

The chain links TRBV7-2 to TRBJ2-2; 13 positions match TRBD2. Germline V lookup: CDR1 SGHTA, CDR2 FQGNSA. This CDR3 region has 15 residues. After removal of 2 bases from V and 6 bases from J, the junction contained 0 bases not matched to a gene. The CDR3 sequence is CASSLTSGRAGELFF. DNA for the CDR3: TGTGCCAGCAGCTTAACTAGCGGGAGGGCCGGGGAGCTGTTTTTT.

This clonotype was observed many times. The chain links TRBV7-2 to TRBJ2-5; weak D call: TRBD2 (5 bases). Trimming took 3 bases from V and 2 from J, leaving 13 bases between them. Germline-derived CDR1 and CDR2 are SGHTA and FQGNSA. This CDR3 region has 15 residues. Here the CDR3 reads CASSFWTGSQETQYF. CDR3 DNA sequence: TGTGCCAGCAGCTTCTGGACTGGATCTCAAGAGACCCAGTACTTC.

The V gene is TRBV11-2, the J gene TRBJ2-1; D may be TRBD1 or TRBD2 (5 bases each). This CDR3 spans 15 amino acids. The V end was cut by 5 bases, the J end by 5 bases, with 16 bases between. From germline, CDR1 is SGHAT and CDR2 FQNNGV. CDR3 DNA: TGTGCCAGCAGCCCCAAGAGCCGGGGCGACAATGAGCAGTTCTTC. Its protein product is CASSPKSRGDNEQFF.

The sample holds a few counts of this clonotype. The chain couples TRBV20-1 to TRBJ2-7; 8 bases align to TRBD1. V lost 1 base to trimming and J lost 3 bases; unmatched junction nucleotides: 2. CDR1 DFQATT and CDR2 SNEGSKA come from the germline V gene (reference sequence). The CDR3 has 13 residues. The CDR3 sequence is CSARGGQGYEQYF. The DNA of the CDR3 is TGCAGTGCTAGAGGAGGACAGGGCTACGAGCAGTACTTC.

The V and J genes are TRBV15 and TRBJ2-6; D is possibly TRBD1 or TRBD2 (5 bases each). Germline V gene sequence: CDR1 LNHNV, CDR2 YYDKDF (reference sequence). The V end lost 3 bases, the J end lost 2 bases, and 17 bases lay between the germline ends. This CDR3 is built from 18 residues. The CDR3 loop is CATSSSWDPIPGANVLTF. Written as DNA, the CDR3 is TGTGCCACCAGCAGCTCCTGGGACCCAATCCCTGGGGCCAACGTCCTGACTTTC.

Comment on this clonotype: A much larger clone sits a single nucleotide away, making a read error possible. The V call is TRBV5-6, the J call TRBJ2-7, with D hard to call. From germline, CDR1 is SGHDT and CDR2 YYEEEE. V shed 4 bases and J shed 4 bases, with 12 bases lying between them. The CDR3 contains 13 residues. This chain's CDR3 is CASSPRFWYEQYF. As DNA, the CDR3 is TGTGCCAGCAGCCCCCGGTTTTGGTACGAGCAGTACTTC.

The count of this clonotype is one. The chain is built from TRBV7-3 and TRBJ2-2; D is ambiguous. This CDR3 has 14 amino acids. V lost 5 bases and J lost 0, with 7 bases in between. From germline, CDR1 is SGHTA and CDR2 FQGTGA. CDR3 nucleotides: TGTGCCAGCAGCCAAACGGCGAACACCGGGGAGCTGTTTTTT. This codes for CASSQTANTGELFF.

DNA of the CDR3: TGCAGTGCTAGAGATGCGGGGGTCGGCGGAGGTACGCAGTATTTT. It translates to CSARDAGVGGGTQYF. The V gene is TRBV20-1, the J gene TRBJ2-3; 7 nucleotides align to TRBD2. The V gene's germline CDR1 is DFQATT and CDR2 SNEGSKA (reference sequence). The V segment lost 0 bases and the J segment 8 bases; nucleotides outside the gene matches: 11. There are 15 residues in the CDR3.

V and J are TRBV11-2 and TRBJ2-1; TRBD1 might be the D (6 bases). The V gene lost 4 bases and the J gene lost 0 bases, with 10 bases spanning the gap. Per germline, CDR1 SGHAT and CDR2 FQNNGV. The CDR3 has 15 amino acids. The CDR3 loop is CASSYTGSSYNEQFF. The DNA for the CDR3 is TGTGCCAGCAGCTATACAGGGAGCTCCTACAATGAGCAGTTCTTC.

This clonotype was counted ten times or more. This chain links TRBV5-1 with TRBJ2-2, with TRBD1 as a possible D gene (6 bases). This CDR3 has 15 amino acids. Germline-derived CDR1 and CDR2 are SGHRS and YFSETQ. Deletions cut 4 bases from V and 4 bases from J, with 14 bases between. The chain's CDR3 is CASSPTGGSTGELFF. CDR3 nucleotide sequence: TGCGCCAGCAGCCCGACAGGTGGGAGCACCGGGGAGCTGTTTTTT.

This clonotype occurred a few times. The chain couples TRBV15 to TRBJ2-1; tentative D call: TRBD2 (5 bases). The CDR3 runs to 14 residues. Looked up from germline, CDR1 is LNHNV and CDR2 is YYDKDF (reference sequence). V was pared by 2 bases and J by 8 bases, with 13 bases between. Written as DNA, the CDR3 is TGTGCCACCAGCAGACCTGAGGGTGCCTATGAGCAGTTCTTC. As protein: CATSRPEGAYEQFF.

At least ten counts were recorded for this clonotype. The rearrangement links TRBV10-3 to TRBJ1-2; D is possibly TRBD1 (5 bases). Between the trimmed V and J ends, which lost 0 bases and 5 bases, there was a span of 19 bases. Germline CDR1 reads ENHRY; CDR2 reads SYGVKD. The CDR3 sequence is 17 residues long. In DNA, the CDR3 is TGTGCCATCAGTGAGTCGAGGGAGGGGAGATATTTGTATGGCTACACCTTC. Translated: CAISESREGRYLYGYTF.

A word on this clonotype: A read error may be the cause here, since a much bigger clone is one base away. The chain couples TRBV2 to TRBJ1-5; unclear D gene. CDR1 SNHLY and CDR2 FYNNEI come from the germline V gene. Trimming cost V 11 bases and J 5 bases, with 19 bases left between them. The CDR3 spans 14 residues. The CDR3 region is CACTLTPGHQPQHF. The CDR3 DNA follows: TGTGCCTGCACCCTTACCCCAGGACATCAGCCCCAGCATTTT.

In this sample, this clonotype turned up many times. The chain carries TRBV7-9 and TRBJ2-1; TRBD1 matches at 9 bases. The CDR3 is 15 amino acids. Germline V gene lookup returns CDR1 SEHNR and CDR2 FQNEAQ (reference sequence). Germline trimming cut 2 bases from V and 5 bases from J; bases unmatched to any gene: 4. CDR3 sequence: CASSLIRDRDNEQFF. The CDR3 nucleotides read TGTGCCAGCAGCTTAATTCGGGACAGGGACAATGAGCAGTTCTTC.

V is TRBV20-1 and J is TRBJ1-1; no clear D gene. CDR1 is DFQATT, CDR2 SNEGSKA, per germline (reference sequence). The CDR3 spans 15 residues. V was cut by 3 bases and J by 1 base, with 15 bases left in between. The CDR3 loop reads CSASVTQTPNTEAFF. Written as DNA, the CDR3 is TGCAGTGCTAGTGTTACGCAGACACCGAACACTGAAGCTTTCTTT.

This clonotype was detected ten times or more. The chain carries TRBV11-2 and TRBJ2-1, with D unresolved. The CDR3 contains 15 residues. V lost 0 bases, J lost 6 bases, and 12 bases lay in between. Germline V gene sequence: CDR1 SGHAT, CDR2 FQNNGV. CDR3 in DNA: TGTGCCAGCAGCTTAGAGAGCCAGTGGGTCAATGAGCAGTTCTTC. It specifies CASSLESQWVNEQFF.

The rearrangement links TRBV6-2 or TRBV6-3 to TRBJ1-5; D is perhaps TRBD1 (6 bases). This CDR3 region has 14 residues. The V and J ends lost 2 bases and 4 bases respectively, with 9 bases between them. Germline V gene sequence: CDR1 MNHEY, CDR2 SVGEGT. CDR3 residues: CASSYGDTNQPQHF. Here the CDR3 DNA reads TGTGCCAGCAGTTACGGGGACACGAATCAGCCCCAGCATTTT.

In this sample, this clonotype turned up once. The chain joins TRBV12-3 or TRBV12-4 to TRBJ2-7; tentative D call: TRBD2 (5 bases). Trimming cost V 3 bases and J 1 base, with 7 bases left between them. The CDR3 runs to 13 residues. DNA of the CDR3: TGTGCCAGCAGTTTTGCGGGTTCCTACGAGCAGTACTTC. This sequence encodes CASSFAGSYEQYF.

Comments on this clonotype: An end of the junction does not agree with germline; a read error may underlie this. The genes are TRBV7-6 and TRBJ1-1; no clear D gene. CDR1 and CDR2 from the germline V gene are SGHVS and FNYEAQ. The CDR3 extends over 13 amino acids. CDR3 coding DNA: TGCGCCAGCAGCTTGATTATGGACACTGAAGCTTTCTTT. Protein product: CASSLIMDTEAFF.

This chain uses TRBV6-5 with TRBJ2-4; TRBD1 matches 9 bases. Trimming took 7 bases from V and 0 from J; bases not matched to a gene: 16. Germline V gene lookup returns CDR1 MNHEY and CDR2 SVGAGI. The CDR3 totals 19 residues. CDR3 loop: CASKLAGQGIYLAKNIQYF. CDR3 in DNA: TGTGCCAGCAAATTAGCCGGACAGGGGATCTACCTAGCCAAAAACATTCAGTACTTC.

The chain is built from TRBV7-9 and TRBJ1-6; D may be TRBD1 (5 bases). This CDR3 is 14 amino acids long. Germline V gives CDR1 SEHNR, CDR2 FQNEAQ (reference sequence). V was trimmed by 1 base and J by 9 bases, leaving 10 bases between them. The CDR3 region has the DNA TGTGCCAGCAGCTTAGTGCAGGGAGGTTCACCCCTCCACTTT. It codes for CASSLVQGGSPLHF.

This clonotype was seen ten or more times. As DNA, the CDR3 is TGTGCCAGCAGCCCCCCCCATCTCTACGAGCAGTACTTC. Translating gives CASSPPHLYEQYF. The J gene is TRBJ2-7, the V gene TRBV7-9, with D uncertain. Trimming removed 5 bases at V and 3 bases at J, with 11 bases between. Germline CDR1 SEHNR, CDR2 FQNEAQ (reference sequence). This CDR3 region has 13 residues.

This clonotype has a count of ten or more. The chain combines TRBV6-4 with TRBJ2-1; TRBD1 matches 9 bases. Germline CDR1 MRHNA, CDR2 SNTAGT. The CDR3 extends over 15 amino acids. V was clipped by 5 bases and J by 3 bases; unmatched bases: 5. Here the CDR3 reads CASSRQGEGYNEQFF. The CDR3 nucleotides read TGTGCCAGCAGTCGACAGGGGGAAGGCTACAATGAGCAGTTCTTC.

The chain has TRBV7-2 and TRBJ2-5; the match to TRBD1 covers 8 bases. The CDR3 is 12 residues long. Trimming cost V 7 bases and J 5 bases; bases outside gene matches: 3. Germline loops: CDR1 SGHTA, CDR2 FQGNSA. Here the CDR3 DNA reads TGTGCCAGCACCCGACAGGGGGAGACCCAGTACTTC. Translating it yields CASTRQGETQYF.

This clonotype showed up many times. V gene TRBV7-9 combines with J gene TRBJ2-5; weak D call: TRBD1 (5 bases). Germline CDR1 reads SEHNR; CDR2 reads FQNEAQ (reference sequence). V was pared by 2 bases and J by 2 bases, with 12 bases between. This CDR3 region has 15 residues. The CDR3 loop reads CASSLKGLGQETQYF. CDR3 sequence (DNA): TGTGCCAGCAGCTTAAAGGGGCTTGGGCAAGAGACCCAGTACTTC. Complete variable domain (other parts from reference TRBV7-9 and TRBJ2-5): DTGVSQNPRHKITKRGQNVTFRCDPISEHNRLYWYRQTLGQGPEFLTYFQNEAQLEKSRLLSDRFSAERPKGSFSTLEIQRTEQGDSAMYLCASSLKGLGQETQYFGPGTRLLVL.

The DNA for the CDR3 is TGCGCCGGACATCTGGGGACAGAGCCTAATGAAAAACTGTTTTTT. Translation: CAGHLGTEPNEKLFF. V and J are TRBV10-1 and TRBJ1-4, with 7 bases fitting TRBD1. The CDR3 runs 15 residues. Germline trimming cut 11 bases from V and 3 bases from J; bases unmatched to any gene: 12. Germline CDR1 and CDR2: WNHNN and SYGVQD (reference sequence).